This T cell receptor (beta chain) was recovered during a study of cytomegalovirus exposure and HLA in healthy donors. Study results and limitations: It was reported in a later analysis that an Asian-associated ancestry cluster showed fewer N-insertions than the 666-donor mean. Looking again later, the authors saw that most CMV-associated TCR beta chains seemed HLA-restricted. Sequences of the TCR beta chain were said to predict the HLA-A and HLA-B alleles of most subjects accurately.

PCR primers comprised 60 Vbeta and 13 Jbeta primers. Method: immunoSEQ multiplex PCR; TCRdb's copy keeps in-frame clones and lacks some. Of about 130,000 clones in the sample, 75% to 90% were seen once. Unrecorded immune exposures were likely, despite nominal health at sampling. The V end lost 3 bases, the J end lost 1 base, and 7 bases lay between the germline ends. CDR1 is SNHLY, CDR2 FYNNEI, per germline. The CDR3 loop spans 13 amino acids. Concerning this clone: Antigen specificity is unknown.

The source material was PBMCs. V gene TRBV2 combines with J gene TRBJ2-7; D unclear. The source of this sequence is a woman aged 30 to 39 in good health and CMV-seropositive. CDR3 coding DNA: TGTGCCAGCAGTGAGGGCCTGTCCTACGAGCAGTACTTC. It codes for CASSEGLSYEQYF.